This T cell receptor beta chain is from a study of blood T cell repertoires in COVID-19. On the study more broadly: Sites in the United States, Italy and Spain provided acute and convalescent COVID-19 samples.

Sequencing was performed with immunoSEQ multiplex PCR; in TCRdb, only in-frame clones are kept and a portion is missing. Counted here are 350,000 to 400,000 clones, approximately 86% occurring once; the ten biggest clones make up under 8.5%. In its sample, this clone was seen a few times. Patients at the Seattle site were enrolled during active infection and followed longitudinally. Deletions cut 4 bases from V and 7 bases from J, with 11 bases between. This CDR3 has 14 residues. Germline assignment: CDR1 SGHNT and CDR2 YENEEA. The sequence was collected from an older woman with COVID-19, enrolled during active disease. V usage is TRBV11-3 and J usage is TRBJ1-6, with a possible D match to TRBD1 (5 bases). Source material: peripheral blood. CDR3 DNA: TGTGCCAGCAGCTACAGGACTAAGAATTCACCCCTCCACTTT. It encodes CASSYRTKNSPLHF.